This paragraph reports one T cell receptor (beta chain). Its antigen is not identified. This specimen belongs to a study of T cell responses to AZD1222 COVID-19 vaccine. Study-level information: Pooled in the analysis were second doses at about 4 or about 12 weeks.

Study conclusions and caveats: White British people made up most donors, females outnumbered males, and clonal diversity was possibly underestimated. Seropositive at baseline were only six AZD1222 recipients.

Profiling relied on immunoSEQ multiplex PCR, and the TCRdb table lists in-frame clones only, not all of them. In the table there are more than 85,000 clones, around 90% of which are singletons. Trimming stripped 6 bases from V and 0 bases from J, with 21 bases between. Germline-derived CDR1 and CDR2 are SQVTM and ANQGSEA. The length of the CDR3 is 17 residues. The rearrangement joins TRBV29-1 to TRBJ2-1; D perhaps matches TRBD1 (5 bases). The clonotype was recovered from an adult in good health. Source: peripheral blood, taken on day 0 of AZD1222 vaccination. The CDR3 DNA reads as TGCAGCGTCCATAAAATACAGGCGATGAGCTCCTACAATGAGCAGTTCTTC. Its protein is CSVHKIQAMSSYNEQFF.